This T cell receptor beta chain was profiled in a study of cytomegalovirus exposure and HLA in healthy donors. Findings and limits, study-wide: According to a later analysis, donors in an Asian-associated ancestry cluster reportedly had fewer N-insertions than the roughly 670-donor mean. The authors listed 150 to 200 TCR beta chains as cytomegalovirus-associated. Equally common other TCR beta chains were less clonally expanded than HLA-associated ones, a later analysis found. About 87% or about 30% of the time was how often most TCR beta V segments were productive, according to an earlier analysis.

The CDR3 loop spans 16 amino acids. In germline, CDR1 is MGHRA, CDR2 YSYEKL. The J segment lost 0 bases and the V segment lost 3 bases, leaving 5 bases of the junction unmatched. A note on this clone: Its antigen remains unidentified.

Amplification used 60 Vbeta primers and 13 Jbeta primers. TCRdb's copy holds only in-frame clones and misses some; the assay was immunoSEQ multiplex PCR. There are around 130,000 clones in the sample; roughly 88% occur only once, and 2.5% to 3% lies in the top ten. The chain has TRBV4-1 and TRBJ2-1; 7 nucleotides line up with TRBD2. This clonotype originated in a woman aged 18-35 years in good health and CMV-seropositive. The material sequenced was PBMCs. The CDR3 loop is CASSQYRTSSYNEQFF. CDR3 DNA: TGCGCCAGCAGCCAGTATAGGACTAGCTCCTACAATGAGCAGTTCTTC.